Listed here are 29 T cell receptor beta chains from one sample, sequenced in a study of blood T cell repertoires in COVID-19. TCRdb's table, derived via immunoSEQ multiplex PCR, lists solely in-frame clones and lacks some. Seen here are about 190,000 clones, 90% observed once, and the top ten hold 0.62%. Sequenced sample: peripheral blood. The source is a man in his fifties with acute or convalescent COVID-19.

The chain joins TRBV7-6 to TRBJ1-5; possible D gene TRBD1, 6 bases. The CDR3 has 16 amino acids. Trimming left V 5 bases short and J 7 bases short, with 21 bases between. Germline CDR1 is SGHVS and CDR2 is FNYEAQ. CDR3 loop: CASSAQGDRPGQPQHF. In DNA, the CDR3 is TGTGCCAGCAGCGCCCAGGGTGACAGGCCGGGGCAGCCCCAGCATTTT.

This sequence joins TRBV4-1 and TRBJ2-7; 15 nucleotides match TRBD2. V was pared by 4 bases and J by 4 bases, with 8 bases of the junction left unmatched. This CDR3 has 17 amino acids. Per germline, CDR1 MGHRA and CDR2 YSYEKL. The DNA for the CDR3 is TGCGCCAGCAGCCCCCTGGGACTAGCGGGAGGCGGGTACGAGCAGTACTTC. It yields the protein CASSPLGLAGGGYEQYF.

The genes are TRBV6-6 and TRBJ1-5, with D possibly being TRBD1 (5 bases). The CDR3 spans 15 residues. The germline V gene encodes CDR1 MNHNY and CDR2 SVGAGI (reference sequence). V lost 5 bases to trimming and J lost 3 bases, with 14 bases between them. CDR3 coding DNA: TGTGCCAGCAGTCAGGGCCGGGGATCCAATCAGCCCCAGCATTTT. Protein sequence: CASSQGRGSNQPQHF.

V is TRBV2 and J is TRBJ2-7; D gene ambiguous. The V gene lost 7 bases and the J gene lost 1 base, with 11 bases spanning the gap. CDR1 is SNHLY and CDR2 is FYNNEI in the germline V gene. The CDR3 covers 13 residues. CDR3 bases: TGTGCCAGCAAAGTCTCCACTTCCTACGAGCAGTACTTC. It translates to CASKVSTSYEQYF. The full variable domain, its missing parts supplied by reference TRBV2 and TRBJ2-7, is EPEVTQTPSHQVTQMGQEVILRCVPISNHLYFYWYRQILGQKVEFLVSFYNNEISEKSEIFDDQFSVERPDGSNFTLKIRSTKLEDSAMYFCASKVSTSYEQYFGPGTRLTVT.

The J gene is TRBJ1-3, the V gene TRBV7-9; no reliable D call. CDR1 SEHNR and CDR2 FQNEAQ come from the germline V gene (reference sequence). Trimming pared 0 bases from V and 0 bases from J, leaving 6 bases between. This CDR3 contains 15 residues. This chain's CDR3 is CASSLASNSGNTIYF. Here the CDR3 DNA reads TGTGCCAGCAGCTTAGCGTCCAACTCTGGAAACACCATATATTTT.

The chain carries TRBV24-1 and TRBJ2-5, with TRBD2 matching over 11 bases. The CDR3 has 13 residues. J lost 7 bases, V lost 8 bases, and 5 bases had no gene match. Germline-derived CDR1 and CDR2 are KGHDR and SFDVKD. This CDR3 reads CATMTSGTGTQYF. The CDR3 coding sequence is TGTGCCACCATGACTAGCGGGACGGGGACCCAGTACTTC.

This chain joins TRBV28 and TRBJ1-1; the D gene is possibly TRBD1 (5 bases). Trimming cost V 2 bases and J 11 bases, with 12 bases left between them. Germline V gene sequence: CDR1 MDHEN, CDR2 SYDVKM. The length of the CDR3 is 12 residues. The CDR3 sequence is CASSLQGSRAFF. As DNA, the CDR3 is TGTGCCAGCAGTTTACAGGGAAGTAGGGCTTTCTTT.

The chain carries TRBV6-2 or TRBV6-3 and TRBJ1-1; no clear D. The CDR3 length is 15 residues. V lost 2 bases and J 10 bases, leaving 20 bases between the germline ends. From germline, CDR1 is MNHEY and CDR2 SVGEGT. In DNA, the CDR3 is TGTGCCAGCAGTTACAGGAGCACAACCCCGTTGGGAGCTTTCTTT. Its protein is CASSYRSTTPLGAFF.

DNA for the CDR3: TGTGCCAGCAGCACAGGGTCACTGTGGGGTAGCAATCAGCCCCAGCATTTT. Translated: CASSTGSLWGSNQPQHF. The rearrangement joins TRBV21-1 to TRBJ1-5; the DNA was not used to check the table's D call, TRBD1. TRBV21-1 counts as a pseudogene. The CDR3 totals 17 residues.

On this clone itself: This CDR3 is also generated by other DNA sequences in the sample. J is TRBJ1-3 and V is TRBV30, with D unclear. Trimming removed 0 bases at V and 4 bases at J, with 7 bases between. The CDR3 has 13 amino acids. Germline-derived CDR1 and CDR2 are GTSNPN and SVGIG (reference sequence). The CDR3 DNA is TGTGCCTGGAGTGTCTCTTCCGGAAACACCATATATTTT. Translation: CAWSVSSGNTIYF.

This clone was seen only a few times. CDR3 sequence reads: CASSSTGADNQPQHF. Written as DNA, the CDR3 is TGTGCCAGCAGCTCGACAGGAGCTGACAATCAGCCCCAGCATTTT. The chain has TRBV5-5 and TRBJ1-5, with TRBD1 as a possible D gene (6 bases). V lost 3 bases, J lost 3 bases, and 13 bases lay in between. Germline assignment: CDR1 SGHKS and CDR2 YYEKEE (reference sequence). This CDR3 comprises 15 residues.

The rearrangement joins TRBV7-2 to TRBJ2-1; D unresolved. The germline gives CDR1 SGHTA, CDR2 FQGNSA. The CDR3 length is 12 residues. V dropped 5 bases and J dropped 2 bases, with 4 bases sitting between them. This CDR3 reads CASSQTYNEQFF. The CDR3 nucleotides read TGTGCCAGCAGCCAAACCTACAATGAGCAGTTCTTC.

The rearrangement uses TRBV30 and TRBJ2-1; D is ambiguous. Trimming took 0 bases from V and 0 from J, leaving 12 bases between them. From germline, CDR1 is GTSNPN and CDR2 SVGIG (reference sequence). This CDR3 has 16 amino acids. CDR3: CAWSVRHFSSYNEQFF. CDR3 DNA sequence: TGTGCCTGGAGTGTAAGACACTTCAGCTCCTACAATGAGCAGTTCTTC.

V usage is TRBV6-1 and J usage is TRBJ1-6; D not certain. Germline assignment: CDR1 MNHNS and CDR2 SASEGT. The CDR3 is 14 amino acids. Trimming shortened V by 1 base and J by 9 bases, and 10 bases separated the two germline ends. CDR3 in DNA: TGTGCCAGCAGTGAAGGACGAGGAGGTTCACCCCTCCACTTT. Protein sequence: CASSEGRGGSPLHF.

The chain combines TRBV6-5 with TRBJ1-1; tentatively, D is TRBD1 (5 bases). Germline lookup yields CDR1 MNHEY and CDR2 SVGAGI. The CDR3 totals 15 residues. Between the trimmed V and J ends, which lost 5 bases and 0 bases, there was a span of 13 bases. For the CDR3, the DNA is TGTGCCAGCAGTCCCCGGGGGACGGTGAACACTGAAGCTTTCTTT. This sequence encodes CASSPRGTVNTEAFF.

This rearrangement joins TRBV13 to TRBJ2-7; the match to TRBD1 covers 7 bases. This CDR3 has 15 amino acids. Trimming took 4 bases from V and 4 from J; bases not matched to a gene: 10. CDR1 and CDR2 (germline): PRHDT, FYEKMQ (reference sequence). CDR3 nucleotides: TGTGCCAGCAGCTCATTCCTAAAGGGGGCATACGAGCAGTACGTC. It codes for CASSSFLKGAYEQYV.

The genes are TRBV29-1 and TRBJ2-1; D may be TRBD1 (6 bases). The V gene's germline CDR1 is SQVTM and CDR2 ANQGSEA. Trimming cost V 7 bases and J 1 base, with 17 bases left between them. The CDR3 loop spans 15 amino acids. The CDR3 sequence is CSAEGESGSYNEQFF. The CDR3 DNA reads TGCAGCGCCGAGGGGGAATCCGGGTCCTACAATGAGCAGTTCTTC.

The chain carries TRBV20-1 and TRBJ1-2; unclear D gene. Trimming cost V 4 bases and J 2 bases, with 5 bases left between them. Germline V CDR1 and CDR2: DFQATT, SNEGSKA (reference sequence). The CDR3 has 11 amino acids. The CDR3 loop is CSATGNYGYTF. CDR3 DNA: TGCAGTGCTACCGGGAACTATGGCTACACCTTC.

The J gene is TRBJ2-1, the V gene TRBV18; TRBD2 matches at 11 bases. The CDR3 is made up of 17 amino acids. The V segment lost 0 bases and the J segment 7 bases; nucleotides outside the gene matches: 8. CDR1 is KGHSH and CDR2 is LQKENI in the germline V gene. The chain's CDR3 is CASSPPILAGVRNEQFF. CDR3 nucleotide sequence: TGTGCCAGCTCACCACCGATACTAGCGGGAGTGCGGAATGAGCAGTTCTTC.

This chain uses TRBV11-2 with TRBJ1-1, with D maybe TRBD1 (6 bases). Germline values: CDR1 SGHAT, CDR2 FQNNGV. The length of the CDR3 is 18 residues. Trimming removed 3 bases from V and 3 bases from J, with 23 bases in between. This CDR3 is CASSLLGQGWEWDTEAFF. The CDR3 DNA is TGTGCCAGCAGCTTGCTAGGGCAGGGGTGGGAATGGGACACTGAAGCTTTCTTT.

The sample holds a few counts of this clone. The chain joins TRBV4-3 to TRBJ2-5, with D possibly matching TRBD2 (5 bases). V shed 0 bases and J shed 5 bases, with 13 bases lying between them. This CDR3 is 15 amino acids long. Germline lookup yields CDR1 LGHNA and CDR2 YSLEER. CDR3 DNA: TGCGCCAGCAGCCAAGAGAGGAGGCCCACGGAGACCCAGTACTTC. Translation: CASSQERRPTETQYF.

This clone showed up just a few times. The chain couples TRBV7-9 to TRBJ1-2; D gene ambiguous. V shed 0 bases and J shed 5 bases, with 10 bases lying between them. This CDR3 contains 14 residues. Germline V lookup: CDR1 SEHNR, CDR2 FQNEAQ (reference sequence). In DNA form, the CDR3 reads TGTGCCAGCAGCTTAGCGACATTGAAGTATGGCTACACCTTC. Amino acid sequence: CASSLATLKYGYTF.

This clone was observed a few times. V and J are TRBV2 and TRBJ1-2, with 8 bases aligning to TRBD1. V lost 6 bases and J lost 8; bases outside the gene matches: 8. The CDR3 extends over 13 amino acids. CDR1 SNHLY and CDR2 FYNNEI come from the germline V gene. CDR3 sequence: CASSAQGGSGYTF. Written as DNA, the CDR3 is TGTGCCAGCAGCGCACAGGGGGGGTCCGGCTACACCTTC.

The CDR3 spells CASSLLGQSYGYTF. The CDR3 DNA sequence: TGTGCCAGCAGCCTCCTTGGACAGTCCTATGGCTACACCTTC. The rearrangement uses TRBV28 and TRBJ1-2; D may be TRBD1 (6 bases). This CDR3 comprises 14 residues. The V end lost 6 bases, the J end lost 4 bases, and 15 bases lay between the germline ends. Germline CDR1 reads MDHEN; CDR2 reads SYDVKM.

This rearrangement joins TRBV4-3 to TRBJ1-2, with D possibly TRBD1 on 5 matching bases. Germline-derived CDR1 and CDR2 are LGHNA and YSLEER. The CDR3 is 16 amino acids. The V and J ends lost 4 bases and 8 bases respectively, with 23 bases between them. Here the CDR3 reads CASSPEWGSRRGGYTF. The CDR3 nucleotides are TGCGCCAGCAGCCCAGAATGGGGCAGCAGGAGGGGCGGCTACACCTTC.

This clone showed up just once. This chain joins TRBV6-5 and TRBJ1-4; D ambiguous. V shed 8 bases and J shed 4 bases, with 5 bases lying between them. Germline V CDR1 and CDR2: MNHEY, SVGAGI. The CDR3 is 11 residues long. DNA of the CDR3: TGTGCCAGCTCCGGTAATGAAAAACTGTTTTTT. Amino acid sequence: CASSGNEKLFF.

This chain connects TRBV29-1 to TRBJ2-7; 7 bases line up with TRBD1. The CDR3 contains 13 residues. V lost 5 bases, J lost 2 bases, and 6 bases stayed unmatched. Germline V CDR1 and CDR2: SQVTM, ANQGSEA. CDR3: CSVRTGTTYEQYF. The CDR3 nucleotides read TGCAGCGTTAGGACAGGAACCACCTACGAGCAGTACTTC.

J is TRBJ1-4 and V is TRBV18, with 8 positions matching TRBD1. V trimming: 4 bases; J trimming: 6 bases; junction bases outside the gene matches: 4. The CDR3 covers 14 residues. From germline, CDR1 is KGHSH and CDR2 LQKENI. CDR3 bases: TGTGCCAGCTCACAGACAGGGGTGGATGAAAAACTGTTTTTT. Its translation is CASSQTGVDEKLFF.

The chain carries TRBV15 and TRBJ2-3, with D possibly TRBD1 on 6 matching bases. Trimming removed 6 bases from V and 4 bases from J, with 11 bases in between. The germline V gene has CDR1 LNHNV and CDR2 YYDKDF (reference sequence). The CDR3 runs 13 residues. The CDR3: CATRPTGSDTQYF. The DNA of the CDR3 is TGTGCCACCAGGCCGACAGGTTCAGATACGCAGTATTTT.